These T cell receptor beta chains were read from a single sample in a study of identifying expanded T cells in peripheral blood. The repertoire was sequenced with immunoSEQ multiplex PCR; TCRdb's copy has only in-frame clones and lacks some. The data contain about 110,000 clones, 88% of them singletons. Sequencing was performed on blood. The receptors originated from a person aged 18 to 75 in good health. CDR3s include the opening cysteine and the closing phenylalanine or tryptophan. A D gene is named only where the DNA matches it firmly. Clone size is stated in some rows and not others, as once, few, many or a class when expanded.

CDR3: CASSLQGSNQPQHF; DNA: TGTGCCAGCAGTTTACAGGGAAGCAATCAGCCCCAGCATTTT; size: .; D: .; J: TRBJ1-5; V: TRBV27
CDR3: CASGQGLSTDTQYF; DNA: TGTGCCAGCGGCCAGGGCCTTAGCACAGATACGCAGTATTTT; size: .; D: .; J: TRBJ2-3; V: TRBV6-6
CDR3: CASSFWRGEDEQFF; DNA: TGTGCCAGCAGCTTTTGGCGGGGGGAAGATGAGCAGTTCTTC; size: once; D: TRBD2; J: TRBJ2-1; V: TRBV7-2
CDR3: CASSFRQGSYEQYF; DNA: TGTGCCAGCAGTTTTCGGCAGGGCAGCTACGAGCAGTACTTC; size: .; D: .; J: TRBJ2-7; V: TRBV28
CDR3: CASSLGAVPGELFF; DNA: TGTGCCAGCAGCTTAGGGGCAGTCCCCGGCGAGCTGTTTTTT; size: .; D: .; J: TRBJ2-2; V: TRBV11-2
CDR3: CASSTGTVSNQPQHF; DNA: TGTGCCAGCAGCACCGGGACGGTTAGCAATCAGCCCCAGCATTTT; size: .; D: .; J: TRBJ1-5; V: TRBV7-3
CDR3: CASIGGRANRDEQFF; DNA: TGTGCCAGCATTGGCGGGAGGGCCAACCGGGACGAGCAGTTCTTC; size: .; D: TRBD2; J: TRBJ2-1; V: TRBV2
CDR3: CASSLLGQGRNFYGYTF; DNA: TGTGCCAGCAGCCTCCTTGGACAGGGAAGGAACTTCTATGGCTACACCTTC; size: .; D: TRBD1; J: TRBJ1-2; V: TRBV27
CDR3: CASSATLGGTDTQYF; DNA: TGTGCCAGCAGCGCGACCTTGGGGGGAACAGATACGCAGTATTTT; size: .; D: .; J: TRBJ2-3; V: TRBV9
CDR3: CASSTRRGGNQPQHF; DNA: TGTGCCAGCAGTACCCGCCGGGGAGGTAATCAGCCCCAGCATTTT; size: .; D: .; J: TRBJ1-5; V: TRBV6-6
CDR3: CASTPVDNYGYTF; DNA: TGTGCCAGCACCCCCGTGGACAACTATGGCTACACCTTC; size: .; D: .; J: TRBJ1-2; V: TRBV2
CDR3: CATSRGQGTNYGYTF; DNA: TGTGCCACCAGCAGAGGACAGGGGACTAACTATGGCTACACCTTC; size: .; D: TRBD1; J: TRBJ1-2; V: TRBV15
CDR3: CASSLDADAGPQHF; DNA: TGTGCCAGCAGCTTAGATGCCGACGCGGGGCCCCAGCATTTT; size: .; D: .; J: TRBJ1-5; V: TRBV7-9
CDR3: CASSQDRNWGVYGYTF; DNA: TGCGCCAGCAGCCAAGATCGGAACTGGGGGGTCTATGGCTACACCTTC; size: once; D: .; J: TRBJ1-2; V: TRBV4-1
CDR3: CASSPIPGQGIEKLFF; DNA: TGTGCCAGCTCACCCATCCCGGGACAGGGGATTGAAAAACTGTTTTTT; size: .; D: TRBD1; J: TRBJ1-4; V: TRBV18
CDR3: CASSLTSGYNEQFF; DNA: TGCGCCAGCAGCTTGACTAGCGGTTACAATGAGCAGTTCTTC; size: few; D: TRBD2; J: TRBJ2-1; V: TRBV5-1
CDR3: CASSRRTGDGYTF; DNA: TGTGCCAGCAGTAGACGGACAGGGGACGGCTACACCTTC; size: .; D: TRBD1; J: TRBJ1-2; V: TRBV6-5
CDR3: CASSTGDYEQYF; DNA: TGTGCCAGCAGCACAGGTGACTACGAGCAGTACTTC; size: .; D: .; J: TRBJ2-7; V: TRBV9
CDR3: CASSFTGNYGYTF; DNA: TGCGCCAGCAGCTTCACAGGGAACTATGGCTACACCTTC; size: .; D: .; J: TRBJ1-2; V: TRBV5-1
CDR3: CASSPLSLGGRETQYF; DNA: TGTGCCAGCAGCCCCCTGTCCCTCGGGGGCCGAGAGACCCAGTACTTC; size: .; D: .; J: TRBJ2-5; V: TRBV7-9
CDR3: CAWYAHGPTSPSGANVLTF; DNA: TGTGCCTGGTATGCGCACGGACCGACGAGTCCCTCTGGGGCCAACGTCCTGACTTTC; size: few; D: .; J: TRBJ2-6; V: TRBV30
CDR3: CASSPLGQAASEAFF; DNA: TGTGCCAGCAGCCCGTTGGGACAGGCCGCGTCGGAAGCTTTCTTT; size: .; D: TRBD1; J: TRBJ1-1; V: TRBV5-5
CDR3: CASSPWGRGSYNEQFF; DNA: TGTGCCAGCAGCCCCTGGGGCAGGGGCTCCTACAATGAGCAGTTCTTC; size: .; D: .; J: TRBJ2-1; V: TRBV14
CDR3: CASSPDRGGTGELFF; DNA: TGTGCCAGCAGCCCTGACAGGGGGGGCACCGGGGAGCTGTTTTTT; size: .; D: TRBD1; J: TRBJ2-2; V: TRBV7-3
CDR3: CASSLSAQEQYF; DNA: TGCGCCAGCAGCTTGTCAGCACAGGAGCAGTACTTC; size: .; D: .; J: TRBJ2-7; V: TRBV5-1
CDR3: CATRRTGGVLSNQPQHF; DNA: TGTGCCACCAGAAGGACAGGGGGCGTCCTTAGCAATCAGCCCCAGCATTTT; size: .; D: TRBD1; J: TRBJ1-5; V: TRBV15
CDR3: CASSLRTGTSGSYEQYF; DNA: TGTGCCAGCAGCCTCCGCACCGGGACTAGCGGCTCCTACGAGCAGTACTTC; size: .; D: TRBD2; J: TRBJ2-7; V: TRBV7-9
CDR3: CASRVTVSYEQYF; DNA: TGTGCCAGCAGGGTCACAGTTTCCTACGAGCAGTACTTC; size: .; D: .; J: TRBJ2-7; V: TRBV2
CDR3: CASSQEGAEGAKGYTF; DNA: TGCGCCAGCAGCCAAGAGGGGGCGGAGGGGGCGAAGGGCTACACCTTC; size: once; D: TRBD1; J: TRBJ1-2; V: TRBV4-3
CDR3: CASSLNPGQGNEKLFF; DNA: TGCGCCAGCAGCTTAAACCCGGGACAGGGAAATGAAAAACTGTTTTTT; size: once; D: TRBD1; J: TRBJ1-4; V: TRBV5-1
CDR3: CASSPARSGQGAEKLFF; DNA: TGCGCCAGCAGCCCCGCCCGAAGCGGACAGGGGGCTGAAAAACTGTTTTTT; size: few; D: TRBD1; J: TRBJ1-4; V: TRBV5-1
CDR3: CASSPGLNQPQHF; DNA: TGTGCCAGCTCACCGGGCCTAAATCAGCCCCAGCATTTT; size: .; D: .; J: TRBJ1-5; V: TRBV18
CDR3: CASSLSPLEGYTF; DNA: TGTGCCAGCAGCCTTAGCCCCCTAGAGGGCTACACCTTC; size: .; D: .; J: TRBJ1-2; V: TRBV11-2
CDR3: CATSRDGGSTDTQYF; DNA: TGTGCCACCAGCAGAGACGGGGGAAGCACAGATACGCAGTATTTT; size: .; D: .; J: TRBJ2-3; V: TRBV15
CDR3: CASSERTGWQPQHF; DNA: TGTGCCAGCAGTGAACGGACAGGGTGGCAGCCCCAGCATTTT; size: .; D: TRBD1; J: TRBJ1-5; V: TRBV2
CDR3: CASSTTPDRGPGEQYF; DNA: TGTGCCAGCAGCACAACCCCAGACAGGGGGCCGGGCGAGCAGTACTTC; size: once; D: .; J: TRBJ2-7; V: TRBV21-1
CDR3: CASSLRGQGHSYEQYF; DNA: TGTGCCAGCAGCTTAAGGGGACAGGGGCACTCCTACGAGCAGTACTTC; size: once; D: TRBD1; J: TRBJ2-7; V: TRBV7-9
CDR3: CASRGSGSGSYEQYF; DNA: TGTGCCAGCAGAGGGAGCGGGAGTGGGTCCTACGAGCAGTACTTC; size: .; D: TRBD2; J: TRBJ2-7; V: TRBV5-4
CDR3: CASSYSGGYSNQPQHF; DNA: TGTGCCAGCAGTTACTCAGGGGGCTATAGCAATCAGCCCCAGCATTTT; size: .; D: TRBD1; J: TRBJ1-5; V: TRBV6-6
CDR3: CASSLSGIDGDTQYF; DNA: TGTGCCAGCAGTTTAAGCGGGATTGATGGAGATACGCAGTATTTT; size: .; D: TRBD2; J: TRBJ2-3; V: TRBV28
CDR3: CSARDRGSEGYTF; DNA: TGCAGCGCTAGGGACAGGGGAAGTGAGGGCTACACCTTC; size: many; D: TRBD1; J: TRBJ1-2; V: TRBV29-1
CDR3: CASSLVGAGGNEQYF; DNA: TGTGCCAGCAGCCTGGTGGGGGCAGGTGGCAACGAGCAGTACTTC; size: .; D: .; J: TRBJ2-7; V: TRBV5-6
CDR3: CASSFLGRSTGELFF; DNA: TGCGCCAGCAGCTTCTTGGGCCGTAGCACCGGGGAGCTGTTTTTT; size: .; D: .; J: TRBJ2-2; V: TRBV5-1
CDR3: CASSLLENEQFF; DNA: TGTGCCAGCAGTTTATTGGAAAATGAGCAGTTCTTC; size: .; D: .; J: TRBJ2-1; V: TRBV28
CDR3: CASSVPGLGSGANVLTF; DNA: TGTGCCAGCAGCGTCCCGGGACTAGGGTCTGGGGCCAACGTCCTGACTTTC; size: .; D: TRBD2; J: TRBJ2-6; V: TRBV5-6
CDR3: CASSSLHREEQYF; DNA: TGTGCCAGCAGTTCTCTTCACAGAGAAGAGCAGTACTTC; size: .; D: .; J: TRBJ2-7; V: TRBV6-6
CDR3: CASSDLVREGKQFF; DNA: TGTGCCAGCAGTGATTTAGTGCGGGAAGGGAAACAGTTCTTC; size: .; D: .; J: TRBJ2-1; V: TRBV6-1
CDR3: CASSARDTSYEQYF; DNA: TGTGCCAGCAGCGCCCGGGACACTTCCTACGAGCAGTACTTC; size: .; D: .; J: TRBJ2-7; V: TRBV9
CDR3: CASSLSRGRLAAFF; DNA: TGTGCCAGCAGTTTAAGCAGGGGGCGATTGGCAGCTTTCTTT; size: few; D: TRBD1; J: TRBJ1-1; V: TRBV28
CDR3: CASRGSRETQYF; DNA: TGTGCCAGCAGAGGATCGCGGGAGACCCAGTACTTC; size: .; D: .; J: TRBJ2-5; V: TRBV6-5
CDR3: CVTLAGAGNTEAFF; DNA: TGTGTAACCTTAGCCGGCGCGGGGAACACTGAAGCTTTCTTT; size: .; D: .; J: TRBJ1-1; V: TRBV7-2